The next 23 T cell receptor beta chains were all read from a single sample in a study of regulatory T cells in long-lasting Graves disease. Both iRepertoire HTBI primers and Arm-PCR of CDR3 regions were used to build the TCR beta libraries. One entry per CDR3 protein results from TCRdb running MiXCR on the multiplex PCR reads. This sample has approximately 690,000 distinct CDR3 sequences; about 32% occur once, and the top ten carry around 40%. Time point specified: persistent/refractory GD, antithyroid drugs over 5 years with positive TRAb. From PBMCs, RNA was extracted and then used to make the TCR library. The specimen was peripheral blood mononuclear cells (PBMCs), collected when the disease was refractory, from a patient treated with antithyroid drugs. These receptors were collected from a female donor with Graves disease.

This clonotype was seen only once. The junction departs from the called germline gene at one end, perhaps through a read error. The gene calls are TRBV5-8 and TRBJ1-1, with D perhaps TRBD1 (5 bases). CDR1 and CDR2 (germline): SGHTS, YDEGEE. This CDR3 is built from 10 residues. The CDR3 spells CASSLLGTGF. CDR3 nucleotide sequence: TGTGCCAGCAGCTTGCTCGGGACGGGCTTT. Using reference TRBV5-8 and TRBJ1-1 for the parts outside the CDR3, the full variable domain is EAGVTQSPTHLIKTRGQQATLRCSPISGHTSVYWYQQALGLGLQFLLWYDEGEERNRGNFPPRFSGRQFPNYSSELNVNALELEDSALYLCASSLLGTGFGQGTRLTVV.

This clonotype was recorded a few times. The chain has TRBV25-1 and TRBJ1-4, with D unresolved. The CDR3 sequence is 15 residues long. V lost 1 base and J 6 bases, leaving 12 bases between the germline ends. The V gene's germline CDR1 is MGHDK and CDR2 SYGVNS. The CDR3 loop is CASSESGPTHEKLFF. CDR3 DNA: TGTGCCAGCAGTGAATCCGGGCCAACGCATGAAAAACTGTTTTTT.

This clonotype has more than one count but fewer than ten. This rearrangement joins TRBV12-3 or TRBV12-4 to TRBJ1-3, with D perhaps matching TRBD1 (6 bases). The CDR3 length is 14 residues. The germline V and J ends were trimmed by 6 bases and 3 bases, with 12 bases remaining between them. The chain's CDR3 is CASSLYRVGNTIYF. The CDR3 DNA is TGTGCCAGCAGCCTATACAGGGTTGGAAACACCATATATTTT.

This clonotype occurred once. The chain recombines TRBV7-9 with TRBJ2-7; TRBD2 aligns across 9 bases. The germline V gene encodes CDR1 SEHNR and CDR2 FQNEAQ (reference sequence). This CDR3 spans 14 amino acids. With 6 bases clipped from V and 5 bases from J, the junction kept 8 bases outside the gene matches. The CDR3 loop reads CASSSTGTSNEQYF. CDR3 in DNA: TGTGCCAGCAGTTCAACCGGGACTAGCAACGAGCAGTACTTC.

This clonotype was seen a handful of times. The V gene is TRBV6-2 or TRBV6-3, the J gene TRBJ1-2; D gene unclear. The CDR3 contains 13 residues. Trimming took off 0 bases at V and 8 bases at J, with 10 bases between the two ends. Per germline, CDR1 MNHEY and CDR2 SVGEGT. As DNA, the CDR3 is TGTGCCAGCAGTTACTCGGGGAGGCCAGGCTACACCTTC. It is translated as CASSYSGRPGYTF.

In regard to this clonotype: Since a much larger clone is just one base distant, this may be a read error. The genes are TRBV2 and TRBJ1-2; D is possibly TRBD1 (5 bases). This CDR3 is 16 amino acids long. Trimming took 6 bases from V and 3 from J, leaving 20 bases between them. Germline V lookup: CDR1 SNHLY, CDR2 FYNNEI. The CDR3 sequence: CASSSSGLGVDYGYTF. DNA for the CDR3: TGTGCCAGCAGCTCCTCCGGATTGGGGGTTGACTATGGCTACACCTTC.

The CDR3 DNA reads as TGTGCCAGCAGCTCGAGGACTAGCGGGAGTGGCGGGGAGCTGTTTTTT. This translates into CASSSRTSGSGGELFF. This rearrangement joins TRBV11-1 to TRBJ2-2, with 13 positions matching TRBD2. V lost 4 bases, J lost 7 bases, and 6 bases stayed unmatched. Germline V gene lookup returns CDR1 SGHAT and CDR2 FQDESV (reference sequence). This CDR3 spans 16 amino acids.

This clonotype was seen just once. V and J are TRBV6-2 or TRBV6-3 and TRBJ2-2; TRBD1 matches at 10 bases. The junction had 4 bases not matched to a gene; V was cut back by 6 bases and J by 3 bases. CDR3 length equals 15 residues. Germline values: CDR1 MNHEY, CDR2 SVGEGT. Written as DNA, the CDR3 is TGTGCCAGCAGAACCGGGACAGGGGACACCGGGGAGCTGTTTTTT. This encodes CASRTGTGDTGELFF.

V gene TRBV29-1 combines with J gene TRBJ1-2, with D possibly matching TRBD1 (5 bases). Trimming stripped 0 bases from V and 2 bases from J, with 19 bases between. CDR1 and CDR2 (germline): SQVTM, ANQGSEA. There are 17 residues in the CDR3. CDR3 coding DNA: TGCAGCGTTGAAGATGAGGGGCGGGTAGGGCTCAACTATGGCTACACCTTC. Residues: CSVEDEGRVGLNYGYTF.

Note on this clonotype: A much larger clone differs from this one at a single base, so this may be a read error. The chain recombines TRBV19 with TRBJ1-6, with D maybe TRBD1 (6 bases). The ends were cut back, 9 bases at V and 7 bases at J, with 16 bases in the middle. This CDR3 comprises 14 residues. Germline values: CDR1 LNHDA, CDR2 SQIVND (reference sequence). The CDR3 DNA is TGTGCCAGCGGTCGCACAGGGTTCAATTCACCCCTCCACTTT. It codes for CASGRTGFNSPLHF.

This clonotype was recorded a few times. V is TRBV30 and J is TRBJ1-5; TRBD1 might be the D (5 bases). The CDR3 spans 13 residues. The germline CDR1 and CDR2 sequences are GTSNPN and SVGIG (reference sequence). With 5 bases removed from V and 2 bases from J, the gap between germline ends came to 10 bases. The CDR3 sequence is CAWAGHGNQPQHF. The CDR3 coding sequence is TGTGCCTGGGCTGGACATGGCAATCAGCCCCAGCATTTT.

This clonotype has at least ten counts. V gene TRBV12-3 or TRBV12-4 combines with J gene TRBJ1-1; D unclear. The CDR3 contains 12 residues. V was pared by 6 bases and J by 11 bases, with 16 bases between. The chain's CDR3 is CASSPTRGWAFF. As DNA, the CDR3 is TGTGCCAGCAGCCCAACAAGAGGCTGGGCTTTCTTT.

The chain is built from TRBV5-1 and TRBJ1-1; D is perhaps TRBD1 (5 bases). The CDR3 consists of 15 residues. V shed 6 bases and J shed 4 bases, with 19 bases lying between them. Per the germline V gene, CDR1 is SGHRS and CDR2 is YFSETQ. In nucleotides, the CDR3 is TGCGCCAGCACCCCATCGACAGCCGGGCGCACTGAAGCTTTCTTT. Translating it yields CASTPSTAGRTEAFF.

This clonotype was detected only a few times. The chain joins TRBV19 to TRBJ1-5; 11 bases line up with TRBD1. The CDR3 extends over 15 amino acids. V lost 3 bases, J lost 7 bases, and 5 bases stayed unmatched. Germline assignment: CDR1 LNHDA and CDR2 SQIVND (reference sequence). CDR3 in DNA: TGTGCCAGTAGTATTTCGGGACAGGGGGGACAGCCCCAGCATTTT. Amino acid sequence: CASSISGQGGQPQHF.

This clonotype has only a few counts. This sequence joins TRBV5-4 and TRBJ2-2, with 9 bases matching TRBD1. This CDR3 region has 14 residues. With 3 bases clipped from V and 6 bases from J, the junction kept 3 bases outside the gene matches. The germline V gene encodes CDR1 SGHNT and CDR2 YYREEE (reference sequence). CDR3 amino acids: CASSSRTGAGELFF. CDR3 coding DNA: TGTGCCAGCAGCTCCAGGACAGGGGCCGGGGAGCTGTTTTTT. The complete variable domain, with remaining parts taken from reference TRBV5-4 and TRBJ2-2, reads ETGVTQSPTHLIKTRGQQVTLRCSSQSGHNTVSWYQQALGQGPQFIFQYYREEENGRGNFPPRFSGLQFPNYSSELNVNALELDDSALYLCASSSRTGAGELFFGEGSRLTVL.

This clonotype was counted at least ten times. CDR3 in DNA: TGTGCCAGCAGCCCTGGGGGACGTCACTCTGGAAACACCATATATTTT. Translated, it gives CASSPGGRHSGNTIYF. The chain uses TRBV28 and TRBJ1-3, with a tentative D call TRBD1 (5 bases). This CDR3 contains 16 residues. Trimming took 6 bases from V and 0 from J, leaving 15 bases between them. Germline-derived CDR1 and CDR2 are MDHEN and SYDVKM.

The chain has TRBV2 and TRBJ2-6, with D perhaps matching TRBD2 (5 bases). The CDR3 runs 15 residues. The V end was cut by 6 bases, the J end by 2 bases, with 11 bases between. Germline-derived CDR1 and CDR2 are SNHLY and FYNNEI. The CDR3 spells CASRAGGPGANVLTF. CDR3 DNA sequence: TGTGCCAGCAGGGCCGGCGGGCCTGGGGCCAACGTCCTGACTTTC.

This clonotype was counted a few times. V gene TRBV30 combines with J gene TRBJ2-7; no definite D call. The V end lost 2 bases, the J end lost 2 bases, and 4 bases lay between the germline ends. The length of the CDR3 is 11 residues. Germline V lookup: CDR1 GTSNPN, CDR2 SVGIG (reference sequence). The CDR3 region is CAWSRTYEQYF. The DNA for the CDR3 is TGTGCCTGGAGTAGGACCTACGAGCAGTACTTC.

This clonotype was found a few times. This sequence joins TRBV6-2 or TRBV6-3 and TRBJ2-7; 8 bases line up with TRBD1. The V segment lost 7 bases and the J segment 6 bases; nucleotides outside the gene matches: 5. The CDR3 has 12 residues. In germline, CDR1 is MNHEY, CDR2 SVGEGT. CDR3 DNA: TGTGCCAGCACGAGGACAGGGTCCGAGCAGTACTTC. It specifies CASTRTGSEQYF.

The count of this clonotype is one. The chain uses TRBV7-2 and TRBJ2-7; D is possibly TRBD2 (5 bases). The CDR3 consists of 16 residues. Trimming stripped 5 bases from V and 0 bases from J, with 17 bases between. In germline, CDR1 is SGHTA, CDR2 FQGNSA. CDR3 residues: CASSPRVPGNSYEQYF. CDR3 bases: TGTGCCAGCAGCCCAAGGGTCCCGGGAAACTCCTACGAGCAGTACTTC.

This clonotype has a handful of counts. The rearrangement joins TRBV24-1 to TRBJ1-2; 8 positions agree with TRBD1. The CDR3 has 15 amino acids. Trimming removed 4 bases from V and 8 bases from J; junction bases left unmatched: 11. Germline values: CDR1 KGHDR, CDR2 SFDVKD. For the CDR3, the DNA is TGTGCCACCAGTGACTCGGGTCAGGGGGCTGACGGCTACACCTTC. Protein sequence: CATSDSGQGADGYTF.

This chain connects TRBV12-3 or TRBV12-4 to TRBJ2-2; no reliable D call. The length of the CDR3 is 13 residues. The V and J ends lost 3 bases and 7 bases respectively, with 9 bases between them. DNA for the CDR3: TGTGCCAGCAGTTTTATGCCCGGCGGGGAGCTGTTTTTT. As protein: CASSFMPGGELFF.

This rearrangement joins TRBV12-3 or TRBV12-4 to TRBJ1-1; D gene uncertain. Deletions cut 2 bases from V and 4 bases from J, with 11 bases between. CDR3 length: 14 residues. The CDR3, as DNA: TGTGCCAGCAGTTTAAAGCGGTTGGGCACTGAAGCTTTCTTT. Translated: CASSLKRLGTEAFF.